Listed here are 13 T cell receptor beta chains from one sample, sequenced in a study of T-cell memory formation after mild COVID-19. A single record per CDR3 protein comes from TCRdb applying MiXCR to the 5' RACE reads. The sample records approximately 250,000 distinct CDR3 sequences, roughly 16% being singletons. The sequenced sample consisted of PBMCs or a T cell subset sorted from them (not recorded which). The receptor source for this set is a man in his late teens or twenties who had mild COVID-19 (a few samples of this study predate the infection). Cell type and time point are not known.

There are many counts of this clonotype. CDR3 coding DNA: TGTGCCACCAGTGATTCCGGGACAGGGACGCACAATGAGCAGTTCTTC. It yields the protein CATSDSGTGTHNEQFF. The rearrangement joins TRBV24-1 to TRBJ2-1; 9 nucleotides line up with TRBD1. The germline V gene encodes CDR1 KGHDR and CDR2 SFDVKD. V shed 2 bases, J shed 5 bases, and the junction held 6 bases outside the gene matches. This CDR3 region has 16 residues.

The chain joins TRBV6-5 to TRBJ1-6; D is uncertain. V was trimmed by 2 bases and J by 9 bases, leaving 5 bases between them. The germline gives CDR1 MNHEY, CDR2 SVGAGI. This CDR3 has 12 residues. The CDR3 sequence: CASSYRSSPLHF. The DNA for the CDR3 is TGTGCCAGCAGTTACAGAAGTTCACCCCTCCACTTT.

The rearrangement uses TRBV6-5 and TRBJ1-1; D is unresolved. V was pared by 2 bases and J by 5 bases, with 9 bases between. The CDR3 loop spans 13 amino acids. Germline V gene data show CDR1 as MNHEY and CDR2 as SVGAGI. CDR3 amino acids: CASSYSYGTEAFF. The DNA of the CDR3 is TGTGCCAGCAGTTACAGTTATGGGACTGAAGCTTTCTTT.

The sample holds a few counts of this clonotype. The rearrangement uses TRBV6-2 or TRBV6-3 and TRBJ2-1; 7 positions match TRBD2. The CDR3 is 16 amino acids. The V and J ends lost 5 bases and 5 bases, in that order; junction bases with no gene match: 12. Germline CDR1 reads MNHEY; CDR2 reads SVGEGT. CDR3 residues: CASSKRDGPVDNEQFF. DNA of the CDR3: TGTGCCAGCAGTAAGCGGGACGGCCCCGTCGACAATGAGCAGTTCTTC.

V gene TRBV12-3 or TRBV12-4 combines with J gene TRBJ2-1; the D is unclear. With 2 bases removed from V and 8 bases from J, the gap between germline ends came to 4 bases. CDR3 length: 11 residues. The CDR3 DNA sequence: TGTGCCAGCAGTTTATTTTATGAGCAGTTCTTC. Translated, it gives CASSLFYEQFF.

V is TRBV4-2 and J is TRBJ1-1; 10 bases line up with TRBD1. The CDR3 consists of 15 residues. Germline lookup yields CDR1 LGHNA and CDR2 YNFKEQ. The J segment lost 5 bases and the V segment lost 4 bases, leaving 7 bases of the junction unmatched. The CDR3 bases are TGTGCCAGCAGCCGAACGGGACAGGGGCGGACTGAAGCTTTCTTT. Translating gives CASSRTGQGRTEAFF.

The rearrangement links TRBV5-8 to TRBJ2-2; D ambiguous. This CDR3 comprises 13 residues. Looked up from germline, CDR1 is SGHTS and CDR2 is YDEGEE. V dropped 1 base and J dropped 6 bases, with 7 bases sitting between them. DNA for the CDR3: TGTGCCAGCAGCTTGTGGCTAGCCGGGGAGCTGTTTTTT. It translates to CASSLWLAGELFF.

The genes are TRBV20-1 and TRBJ2-7, with 8 nucleotides matching TRBD1. The junction had 7 bases not matched to a gene; V was cut back by 6 bases and J by 3 bases. The CDR3 extends over 13 amino acids. Germline V gene data show CDR1 as DFQATT and CDR2 as SNEGSKA (reference sequence). CDR3 residues: CSARTGQDYEQYF. The CDR3 region has the DNA TGCAGTGCCAGAACGGGACAGGACTACGAGCAGTACTTC.

The sample holds a few counts of this clonotype. V gene TRBV30 combines with J gene TRBJ1-2; TRBD1 matches at 7 bases. V lost 2 bases, J lost 3 bases, and 6 bases stayed unmatched. Per the germline V gene, CDR1 is GTSNPN and CDR2 is SVGIG (reference sequence). The CDR3 length is 14 residues. This chain's CDR3 is CAWSSTGNHYGYTF. CDR3 coding DNA: TGTGCCTGGAGTTCGACAGGGAACCACTATGGCTACACCTTC.

The J gene is TRBJ2-7, the V gene TRBV7-9; 7 nucleotides align to TRBD2. Germline loops: CDR1 SEHNR, CDR2 FQNEAQ (reference sequence). The CDR3 totals 13 residues. The V gene end was trimmed by 5 bases and the J gene end by 4 bases; junction bases not matched to a gene: 5. CDR3 in amino acids: CASSRGVGYEQYF. The CDR3 DNA is TGTGCCAGCAGCCGGGGGGTAGGGTACGAGCAGTACTTC.

This clonotype was detected only a few times. CDR3 in DNA: TGTGCCAGCAGTTTGACAGGGTGGAACACCGGGGAGCTGTTTTTT. Residues: CASSLTGWNTGELFF. The chain joins TRBV28 to TRBJ2-2, with 7 nucleotides matching TRBD1. Looked up from germline, CDR1 is MDHEN and CDR2 is SYDVKM. CDR3 length equals 15 residues. V dropped 3 bases and J dropped 1; count of bases not matched to a gene: 2. Based on the CDR3 plus reference TRBV28 and TRBJ2-2, the full variable domain is DVKVTQSSRYLVKRTGEKVFLECVQDMDHENMFWYRQDPGLGLRLIYFSYDVKMKEKGDIPEGYSVSREKKERFSLILESASTNQTSMYLCASSLTGWNTGELFFGEGSRLTVL.

This clonotype was found a few times. V gene TRBV7-2 combines with J gene TRBJ1-3, with no clear D. The CDR3 sequence is 16 residues long. V was trimmed by 5 bases and J by 4 bases, leaving 18 bases between them. Germline V lookup: CDR1 SGHTA, CDR2 FQGNSA. CDR3 DNA sequence: TGTGCCAGCAGCCCATCTCTCTCCGGCTCAGGAAACACCATATATTTT. Its translation: CASSPSLSGSGNTIYF.

In this sample, this clonotype turned up a few times. The J gene is TRBJ1-5, the V gene TRBV6-5, with D unclear. Germline CDR1 is MNHEY and CDR2 is SVGAGI. The CDR3 loop spans 14 amino acids. V gave up 4 bases and J gave up 4 bases, with 11 bases separating them. CDR3 amino acids: CASSSGVRNQPQHF. The CDR3 nucleotides are TGTGCCAGCAGTTCCGGGGTAAGGAATCAGCCCCAGCATTTT.